This T cell receptor beta chain was found in a study of shared clonotypes between healthy human individuals. Study context: Researchers assigned three CD4 naive, three CD4 memory, two CD8 naive and one CD8 memory plate to each donor.

CDR3 length equals 14 residues. Trimming left V 4 bases short and J 7 bases short, with 16 bases between. Germline V gives CDR1 LNHDA, CDR2 SQIVND (reference sequence). Points on this clone: Its antigen is not known.

Study-level points and caveats: Between a handful of donors, naive CD4 clonotypes were shared at a level of about 5%.

Deep-level assay runs were performed. Clones were sequenced by immunoSEQ multiplex PCR, and TCRdb holds only the in-frame ones, with some missing. The top ten hold under 0.45% of the sample, which has about 2.3 million clones, approximately 93% seen once. The sequence derives from a man in his late teens or twenties in good health. Some clones in this sample may be carry-over from other donors' samples. The genes are TRBV19 and TRBJ1-1, with D perhaps TRBD1 (6 bases). Specimen: naive CD4+ T cells from PBMCs. Subset described: CD45RA+ positively selected. The CDR3 region has the DNA TGTGCCAGTAGTAGCGACCGGGGGCCGGGTGAAGCTTTCTTT. Its translation: CASSSDRGPGEAFF.